This T cell receptor (beta chain) came from a study of post-analysis software for immune sequencing data (dated by TCRdb to between 2015 and 2017). With regard to the full study: Disease courses on record covered relapsing-remitting, secondary progressive and progressive-relapsing multiple sclerosis, though some patients had no subtype annotation. Patient repertoires were compared against roughly 12 previously published healthy control repertoires from donors aged roughly 6 to 26 years. A subset of samples was prepared in parallel using single-end sample barcoding, then pooled and co-amplified after Illumina adapter ligation.

Overall study outcomes, separate from this receptor: Compared with controls, multiple sclerosis patients had significantly lower normalized Chao1 diversity, a finding suggesting substantial peripheral T-cell clonal expansion. The control group was slightly older than the multiple sclerosis patient group. Direct clustering with F measure revealed strong co-clustering of samples prepared in the same batch, which led to a batch-effect correction. About five TRBV segments, including TRBV5-6, TRBV5-1 and TRBV20-1, were significantly more frequent in patients than controls.

To demonstrate the VDJtools post-analysis software, TCR beta repertoires were profiled from the peripheral blood of more than ten young patients with multiple sclerosis. Multiple sclerosis patients were children and adolescents aged 6 to 15 years. Library preparation employed PCR. The run used an Illumina HiSeq 2500. Unique molecular identifiers were incorporated into TCR beta cDNA libraries to reduce PCR and sequencing biases. Every 1 to 10 million input T cells yielded roughly 0.5 million cDNA molecules, meaning each molecule approximated one T cell. The patient libraries were prepared and sequenced using the same protocol as the earlier healthy control dataset. Samples belonging to the same batch were prepared together, multiplexed and sequenced on a shared HiSeq lane. On the study's bioinformatics: MIGEC handled the raw barcoded reads, throwing out single-read molecular identifier groups before consensus assembly and CDR3 extraction. Clonotype tables were post-analysed with VDJtools, and diversity was normalized by down-sampling all datasets to the smallest sample size. Repertoire overlap clustering matched CDR3 amino acid but not nucleotide sequences to correct batch-related cross-sample contamination. The public reads were reprocessed in TCRdb via fastp at Q25 and MiXCR, keeping in-frame beta chains. For every CDR3 protein sequence, its rows merge into one entry that carries the most common genes and DNA. The V and J calls come from TCRdb's annotation, not from the publication. The sample profile shows hundreds of thousands of distinct CDR3 sequences; about 60% of them were found once. The ten largest clones add up to approximately 10% of the sample.

The CDR3, cysteine through phenylalanine, is 15 amino acids long. The sequence is cut down to CDR3 DNA, 45 bases in frame from base 1. Compared with germline, V lacks 6 bases and J lacks 8 bases; bases without a gene match: 11. Per the germline V gene (reference sequence), MNHEY is the CDR1 and SMNVEV is the CDR2. For this clonotype: Its antigen has not been determined. Per-base qualities were not stored, and no clone one base away is much larger.

The sequence came from a girl aged 2-9 years with multiple sclerosis. The chain is assembled from TRBV27 and TRBJ2-1; 9 central bases correspond to TRBD1. Material: blood. The DNA sequence is TGTGCCAGCAGCTACTCGGGACAGGGAATTCATGAGCAGTTCTTC. It translates to CASSYSGQGIHEQFF.